This TCR beta chain appears in the sequencing data of a study of identical twins. One entry per CDR3 protein, called by TCRdb with MiXCR from the 5' RACE reads. The sample has 700,000 to 950,000 distinct CDR3 sequences, roughly an eighth seen once. V lost 1 base and J lost 4; bases outside the gene matches: 9. This CDR3 region has 16 residues. Germline lookup yields CDR1 LGHDT and CDR2 YNNKEL (reference sequence). This clonotype was counted a few times. Antigen unknown. Study observations and caveats: Out-of-frame beta chain sequences displayed weaker excess sharing between twins. Potential partial confounding of zero-insertion analyses by invariant MAIT and iNKT cells was noted. A lower insertion count was a feature of abundant cord blood beta clonotypes, with no such feature in memory repertoires. Out-of-frame alpha sequences that twins shared showed excess low generation probability.

These same data were also listed under a study on yellow fever vaccine responses in identical twins.

The chain couples TRBV3-1 to TRBJ1-2; 7 bases map to TRBD1. The sequenced sample consisted of PBMCs. The sequence was obtained from a woman younger than 30 in good health. DNA of the CDR3: TGTGCCAGCAGCCAAGGGGTGACAGGGAGTGGCTATGGCTACACCTTC. This encodes CASSQGVTGSGYGYTF.